The rows below give T cell receptor beta chains drawn from one sample of a study of blood T cell repertoires in COVID-19. TCRdb's table, derived via immunoSEQ multiplex PCR, lists solely in-frame clones and lacks some. The sample has around 370,000 clones; 88% are singletons. Sequencing was carried out using PBMCs or T cells enriched from blood (not recorded which). The receptors come from a woman aged 18-29 years who had recovered from COVID-19. CDR3s include the opening cysteine and the closing phenylalanine or tryptophan. A D gene is named only where the DNA matches it firmly. Rows may omit the clone size; those that give it use once, few, many or a size class.

size: -; D: -; length: 16; V: TRBV1; J: TRBJ1-2; CDR3: CTSSPPNRGLSYGYTF; DNA: TGCACCAGCAGCCCACCGAACAGGGGGTTAAGCTATGGCTACACCTTC
size: -; D: -; length: 16; V: TRBV11-2; J: TRBJ2-7; CDR3: CASSPSLPPLAYEQYF; DNA: TGTGCCAGCAGCCCCTCCCTTCCACCGTTAGCCTACGAGCAGTACTTC
size: few; D: TRBD1; length: 16; V: TRBV28; J: TRBJ1-2; CDR3: CASSPPVGQGARGYTF; DNA: TGTGCCAGCAGCCCCCCGGTGGGACAGGGGGCGCGGGGCTACACCTTC
size: -; D: -; length: 14; V: TRBV27; J: TRBJ2-1; CDR3: CASSLSPSSDEQFF; DNA: TGTGCCAGCAGTTTATCCCCTAGTTCGGATGAGCAGTTCTTC
size: once; D: -; length: 16; V: TRBV6-2/TRBV6-3; J: TRBJ1-5; CDR3: CASSLLTANSNQPQHF; DNA: TGTGCCAGCAGCCTCTTAACAGCTAATAGCAATCAGCCCCAGCATTTT
size: -; D: -; length: 15; V: TRBV2; J: TRBJ1-5; CDR3: CASSEDSKGNQPQHF; DNA: TGTGCCAGCAGTGAAGACAGCAAGGGCAATCAGCCCCAGCATTTT
size: -; D: -; length: 17; V: TRBV19; J: TRBJ1-6; CDR3: CASSILPGDTYNSPLHF; DNA: TGTGCCAGTAGTATTCTTCCAGGGGATACCTATAATTCACCCCTCCACTTT
size: -; D: TRBD1; length: 15; V: TRBV6-4; J: TRBJ1-1; CDR3: CASSVDRASVTEAFF; DNA: TGTGCCAGCAGTGTAGACAGGGCGTCGGTCACTGAAGCTTTCTTT
size: -; D: -; length: 11; V: TRBV19; J: TRBJ1-1; CDR3: CATLRVREAFF; DNA: TGTGCCACGCTCAGGGTCCGTGAAGCTTTCTTT
size: -; D: TRBD2; length: 18; V: TRBV4-3; J: TRBJ2-5; CDR3: CASSQGLGLAGGMETQYF; DNA: TGCGCCAGCAGCCAAGGTCTTGGACTAGCGGGGGGTATGGAGACCCAGTACTTC
size: -; D: TRBD1; length: 16; V: TRBV4-3; J: TRBJ2-2; CDR3: CASSQATGARAGELFF; DNA: TGCGCCAGCAGCCAAGCTACAGGGGCCCGAGCCGGGGAGCTGTTTTTT
size: -; D: TRBD1; length: 14; V: TRBV11-2; J: TRBJ1-2; CDR3: CASSLDRGLDGYTF; DNA: TGTGCCAGCAGCTTAGACAGGGGGTTGGATGGCTACACCTTC
size: -; D: -; length: 12; V: TRBV4-1; J: TRBJ1-2; CDR3: CASSQDPFRYTF; DNA: TGCGCCAGCAGCCAAGATCCCTTTCGCTACACCTTC
size: -; D: TRBD1; length: 13; V: TRBV5-6; J: TRBJ1-2; CDR3: CASSPGQDYGYTF; DNA: TGTGCCAGCAGCCCAGGACAGGACTATGGCTACACCTTC
size: -; D: TRBD2; length: 16; V: TRBV6-4; J: TRBJ2-5; CDR3: CARPYRRGARRETQYF; DNA: TGTGCCAGACCGTACCGGCGGGGGGCCCGTAGGGAGACCCAGTACTTC
size: once; D: TRBD1; length: 16; V: TRBV14; J: TRBJ2-1; CDR3: CASSASGTGTWHEQFF; DNA: TGTGCCAGCAGCGCATCCGGGACAGGGACTTGGCATGAGCAGTTCTTC
size: -; D: TRBD1; length: 12; V: TRBV6-5; J: TRBJ2-7; CDR3: CASTQGAYEQYF; DNA: TGTGCCAGCACTCAGGGGGCCTACGAGCAGTACTTC
size: -; D: -; length: 15; V: TRBV5-1; J: TRBJ1-6; CDR3: CASTRETLYNSPLHF; DNA: TGCGCCAGCACCCGGGAAACACTCTATAATTCACCCCTCCACTTT
size: -; D: -; length: 16; V: TRBV6-1; J: TRBJ1-4; CDR3: CASSGGPRDGNEKLFF; DNA: TGTGCCAGCAGTGGGGGGCCCCGGGACGGGAATGAAAAACTGTTTTTT
size: -; D: -; length: 12; V: TRBV9; J: TRBJ1-2; CDR3: CASSVTAYGYTF; DNA: TGTGCCAGCAGCGTAACAGCCTATGGCTACACCTTC